Described below is a single T cell receptor (beta chain) sequence and its context. Its antigen is currently unknown. This specimen comes from a study of long-term antiretroviral therapy in people with HIV. Study-wide context: Samples from the earliest time points predate the 2015 immediate-ART recommendation by about a decade. The study's findings and limits: Dominance of pre-ART expanded clones persisted, fluctuating and often declining after ART.

Sequencing relied on immunoSEQ assay v3.0, run at survey level. Sequencing was directed toward 40,000-50,000 T-cell genomes in each sample. Sequenced by immunoSEQ multiplex PCR; TCRdb stores in-frame clones only, minus some. The table records 25,000 to 30,000 clones, over 80% of them present only once. Each contributor possessed a minimum of one pre-ART and a minimum of two post-ART PBMC samples. V lost 4 bases and J 4 bases, leaving 18 bases between the germline ends. There are 16 residues in the CDR3. Per germline, CDR1 LNHDA and CDR2 SQIVND (reference sequence). The clonotype was recovered from a man between 45 and 60 years old with HIV. This specimen consisted of unsorted PBMCs, obtained 3.2 years before starting antiretroviral therapy. The chain links TRBV19 to TRBJ2-3; D possibly corresponds to TRBD1 (5 bases). The CDR3 nucleotides are TGTGCCAGTAGTAATAAGGCAGGGTCTAGGTCAGATACGCAGTATTTT. Translating it yields CASSNKAGSRSDTQYF.